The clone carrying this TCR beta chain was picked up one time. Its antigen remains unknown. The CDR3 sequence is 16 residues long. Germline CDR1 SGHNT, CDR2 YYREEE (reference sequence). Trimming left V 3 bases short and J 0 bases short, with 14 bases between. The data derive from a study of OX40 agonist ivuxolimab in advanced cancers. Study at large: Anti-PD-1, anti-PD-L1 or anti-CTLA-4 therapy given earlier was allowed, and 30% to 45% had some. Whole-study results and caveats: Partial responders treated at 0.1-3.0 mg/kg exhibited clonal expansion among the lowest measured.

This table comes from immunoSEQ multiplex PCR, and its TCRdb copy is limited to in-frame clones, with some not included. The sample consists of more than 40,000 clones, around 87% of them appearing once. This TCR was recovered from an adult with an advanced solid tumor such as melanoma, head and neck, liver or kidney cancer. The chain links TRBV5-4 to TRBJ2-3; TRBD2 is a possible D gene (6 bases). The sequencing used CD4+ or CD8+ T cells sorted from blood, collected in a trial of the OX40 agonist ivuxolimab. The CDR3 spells CASSWVAAPSTDTQYF. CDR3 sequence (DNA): TGTGCCAGCAGCTGGGTAGCGGCCCCTAGCACAGATACGCAGTATTTT.